This TCR beta chain emerged from a study of T cell repertoires in cytomegalovirus infection. Study at large: In the study, CMV epitopes included recently identified HLA-C-restricted and well-studied HLA-B-restricted ones. CMV infection plus the matching HLA type was flagged by public TCR beta signatures. Overall study findings and caveats: CMV carriers having the relevant HLA were flagged by cumulative public TCR beta family frequency. HLA-C-restricted TCR beta clonotypes specific for CMV led the ex vivo response.

Many counts were recorded for this clonotype. The target antigen is unknown. V gave up 2 bases and J gave up 6 bases, with 23 bases separating them. The CDR3 runs 18 residues. Germline V lookup: CDR1 MDHEN, CDR2 SYDVKM. TCRdb re-called the reads with MiXCR, one entry per CDR3 protein. This table has hundreds of thousands of distinct CDR3 sequences, 30% to 40% appearing once. The sample in question was cultured CD8+ T cells from PBMCs, obtained from culture after CMV antigen stimulation. The clonotype was recovered from a human donor in good health (CMV status not recorded). Some clones in this sample may be carry-over from other donors' samples. This chain uses TRBV28 with TRBJ2-1; D possibly corresponds to TRBD2 (5 bases). Here the CDR3 DNA reads TGTGCCAGCAGTTTACCCAGAGACCTAGACTTACGGGGCAATGAGCAGTTCTTC. This gives the protein CASSLPRDLDLRGNEQFF.